The 26 T cell receptor beta chains below all came from one sample that was sequenced in a study of cytomegalovirus exposure and HLA in healthy donors. The data were produced by immunoSEQ multiplex PCR, yet TCRdb's version contains in-frame clones alone and is incomplete. The table lists approximately 130,000 clones, approximately 87% of them singletons. Sequences were obtained from PBMCs. The origin of the receptors is a woman in her twenties or thirties in good health and CMV-seronegative.

CDR3 sequence: CASSPGTPRPGELFF. The CDR3 region has the DNA TGTGCCAGCTCACCAGGGACACCGCGTCCCGGGGAGCTGTTTTTT. The chain couples TRBV18 to TRBJ2-2; TRBD1 is a possible D gene (6 bases). Deletions cut 2 bases from V and 6 bases from J, with 13 bases between. CDR1 KGHSH and CDR2 LQKENI come from the germline V gene. The CDR3 length is 15 residues.

V and J are TRBV11-3 and TRBJ2-7, with a possible D match to TRBD2 (7 bases). The CDR3 spans 16 residues. CDR1 and CDR2 from the germline V gene are SGHNT and YENEEA. V was pared by 6 bases and J by 0 bases, with 18 bases between. In nucleotides, the CDR3 is TGTGCCAGCAGTCCCAATTGGGGGGGCATCTCCTACGAGCAGTACTTC. Translating gives CASSPNWGGISYEQYF.

This rearrangement joins TRBV5-1 to TRBJ1-3; maybe TRBD1 (5 bases). Germline CDR1 and CDR2: SGHRS and YFSETQ. This CDR3 spans 14 amino acids. V lost 0 bases to trimming and J lost 8 bases, with 12 bases between them. CDR3 in DNA: TGCGCCAGCAGCTTGGAAAAGGAAGGGGACACCATATATTTT. Translation: CASSLEKEGDTIYF.

The chain joins TRBV18 to TRBJ1-1; 9 bases fit TRBD1. The CDR3 runs to 15 residues. J gave up 5 bases and V 3 bases, and 7 bases lay outside the gene matches. CDR1 and CDR2 from the germline V gene are KGHSH and LQKENI. The CDR3 DNA is TGTGCCAGCTCACCCGAGACAGGGGGGGAGACTGAAGCTTTCTTT. Its protein product is CASSPETGGETEAFF.

The V gene is TRBV7-2, the J gene TRBJ2-2; 11 bases are a match to TRBD2. J lost 10 bases, V lost 5 bases, and 9 bases had no gene match. Germline CDR1 and CDR2: SGHTA and FQGNSA. CDR3 size: 15 residues. The DNA of the CDR3 is TGTGCCAGCAGCGTTAGCGGGGGGGCCACTCCGGAGCTGTTTTTT. It is translated as CASSVSGGATPELFF. The full variable domain, in which reference TRBV7-2 and TRBJ2-2 provide the parts outside the CDR3, is GAGVSQSPSNKVTEKGKDVELRCDPISGHTALYWYRQSLGQGLEFLIYFQGNSAPDKSGLPSDRFSAERTGGSVSTLTIQRTQQEDSAVYLCASSVSGGATPELFFGEGSRLTVL.

The rearrangement uses TRBV9 and TRBJ2-2; tentative D call: TRBD1 (7 bases). Germline V lookup: CDR1 SGDLS, CDR2 YYNGEE. V lost 2 bases to trimming and J lost 0 bases, with 14 bases between them. CDR3 length: 17 amino acids. The DNA of the CDR3 is TGTGCCAGCAGCGTCCCGGAGGGACAGACGAACACCGGGGAGCTGTTTTTT. Amino acids: CASSVPEGQTNTGELFF.

This chain joins TRBV27 and TRBJ2-3; the match to TRBD2 covers 8 bases. Unmatched junction bases numbered 10, after V lost 5 bases and J lost 0 bases. Germline V CDR1 and CDR2: MNHEY, SMNVEV (reference sequence). This CDR3 region has 17 residues. The CDR3 reads CASSTSGGRPSTDTQYF. In DNA, the CDR3 is TGTGCCAGCAGTACCAGCGGGGGACGACCTAGCACAGATACGCAGTATTTT.

As DNA, the CDR3 is TGTGCCAGCACCGGGAGGACGGCAACCTCCTACGAGCAGTACTTC. Protein sequence: CASTGRTATSYEQYF. The chain joins TRBV2 to TRBJ2-7; 7 nucleotides match TRBD2. Germline V CDR1 and CDR2: SNHLY, FYNNEI. CDR3 length equals 15 residues. Trimming removed 7 bases from V and 0 bases from J; junction bases left unmatched: 9.

The gene calls are TRBV27 and TRBJ2-7; the D gene is possibly TRBD2 (6 bases). V gave up 6 bases and J gave up 2 bases, with 11 bases separating them. This CDR3 region has 13 residues. Germline V gene lookup returns CDR1 MNHEY and CDR2 SMNVEV (reference sequence). CDR3: CASRVSGTYEQYF. CDR3 DNA: TGTGCCAGCAGGGTTAGCGGTACCTACGAGCAGTACTTC.

This chain uses TRBV19 with TRBJ2-1; the D gene is possibly TRBD1 (6 bases). The germline V gene has CDR1 LNHDA and CDR2 SQIVND (reference sequence). V was trimmed by 5 bases and J by 0 bases, leaving 11 bases between them. CDR3 length: 15 amino acids. The CDR3 DNA sequence: TGTGCCAGTAGTTTGACAGGCAGCTCCTACAATGAGCAGTTCTTC. The encoded protein is CASSLTGSSYNEQFF.

The chain couples TRBV9 to TRBJ2-2, with 10 bases identical to TRBD2. The V segment lost 4 bases and the J segment 4 bases; nucleotides outside the gene matches: 13. The CDR3 loop spans 18 amino acids. Germline-derived CDR1 and CDR2 are SGDLS and YYNGEE. CDR3 region: CASSPSRVSGGGTGELFF. In nucleotides, the CDR3 is TGTGCCAGCAGCCCGTCGCGGGTCAGCGGGGGGGGCACCGGGGAGCTGTTTTTT.

This chain joins TRBV29-1 and TRBJ1-2; 9 positions agree with TRBD1. CDR1 and CDR2 (germline): SQVTM, ANQGSEA. The CDR3 runs to 18 residues. Trimming cost V 3 bases and J 0 bases; bases outside gene matches: 14. The CDR3 loop is CSVEHRGHRITTNYGYTF. DNA of the CDR3: TGCAGCGTTGAGCACAGGGGGCACCGAATTACTACTAACTATGGCTACACCTTC. Full variable domain (missing parts from reference TRBV29-1 and TRBJ1-2): SAVISQKPSRDICQRGTSLTIQCQVDSQVTMMFWYRQQPGQSLTLIATANQGSEATYESGFVIDKFPISRPNLTFSTLTVSNMSPEDSSIYLCSVEHRGHRITTNYGYTFGSGTRLTVV.

This clone was seen many times. Other DNA variants within this sample encode the same CDR3. This chain uses TRBV7-8 with TRBJ2-7; 9 bases are a match to TRBD1. This CDR3 has 13 residues. Germline V lookup: CDR1 SGHVS, CDR2 FQNEAQ. The V segment lost 1 base and the J segment 6 bases; nucleotides outside the gene matches: 1. The CDR3 region has the DNA TGTGCCAGCAGCTTAGACAGGGGGCGCGAGCAGTACTTC. It codes for CASSLDRGREQYF. The complete variable domain, with remaining parts taken from reference TRBV7-8 and TRBJ2-7, reads GAGVSQSPRYKVAKRGQDVALRCDPISGHVSLFWYQQALGQGPEFLTYFQNEAQLDKSGLPSDRFFAERPEGSVSTLKIQRTQQEDSAVYLCASSLDRGREQYFGPGTRLTVT.

The table lists this clone with a count of one. This likely traces to a read error, being one base from a far larger clone. The V gene is TRBV5-4, the J gene TRBJ1-1, with a weak D call TRBD1 (5 bases). CDR3 length equals 13 residues. Germline loops: CDR1 SGHNT, CDR2 YYREEE (reference sequence). Trimming stripped 2 bases from V and 1 base from J, with 6 bases between. CDR3 nucleotide sequence: TGTGCCAGCAGCTTCACAGGGAACACTGAAGCTTTCTTT. It encodes CASSFTGNTEAFF.

This chain links TRBV18 with TRBJ2-7, with D possibly TRBD2 on 5 matching bases. The CDR3 is made up of 14 amino acids. In germline, CDR1 is KGHSH, CDR2 LQKENI. V lost 3 bases and J lost 6, with 15 bases in between. CDR3 nucleotides: TGTGCCAGCTCACCCGCCGGACTCGGTAGCGAGCAGTACTTC. The encoded protein is CASSPAGLGSEQYF.

V is TRBV27 and J is TRBJ2-3; 8 nucleotides match TRBD2. The CDR3 has 15 residues. V shed 9 bases and J 2 bases; nucleotides not matched to a gene: 10. CDR1 is MNHEY, CDR2 SMNVEV, per germline (reference sequence). The CDR3 bases are TGTGCCAGGAAAAAAGGACTAGCTACCACAGATACGCAGTATTTT. It is translated as CARKKGLATTDTQYF.

The V and J genes are TRBV7-2 and TRBJ2-7; 10 positions agree with TRBD2. This CDR3 has 15 residues. CDR1 SGHTA and CDR2 FQGNSA come from the germline V gene. V lost 5 bases to trimming and J lost 3 bases; unmatched junction nucleotides: 7. The CDR3 DNA reads TGTGCCAGCAGCACCGCTAGCGGGGGTCGCTACGAGCAGTACTTC. Its protein is CASSTASGGRYEQYF. The full variable domain, rest sourced from reference TRBV7-2 and TRBJ2-7, is GAGVSQSPSNKVTEKGKDVELRCDPISGHTALYWYRQSLGQGLEFLIYFQGNSAPDKSGLPSDRFSAERTGGSVSTLTIQRTQQEDSAVYLCASSTASGGRYEQYFGPGTRLTVT.

This clone was counted once. V is TRBV5-1 and J is TRBJ2-3, with a tentative D call TRBD2 (7 bases). The CDR3 is 16 residues long. Germline V gene sequence: CDR1 SGHRS, CDR2 YFSETQ. Trimming left V 1 base short and J 2 bases short, with 14 bases between. This CDR3 is CASSLMAGANTDTQYF. CDR3 sequence (DNA): TGCGCCAGCAGCTTGATGGCGGGGGCCAACACAGATACGCAGTATTTT.

This clone was seen at least ten times. The chain combines TRBV5-4 with TRBJ1-1, with 9 bases matching TRBD1. The CDR3 covers 14 residues. Germline V gene lookup returns CDR1 SGHNT and CDR2 YYREEE (reference sequence). Germline trimming cut 4 bases from V and 6 bases from J; bases unmatched to any gene: 7. The CDR3 sequence: CASSRPGQGSEAFF. In DNA, the CDR3 is TGTGCCAGCAGCCGACCGGGACAGGGATCTGAAGCTTTCTTT.

The chain employs TRBV11-3 and TRBJ2-3, with 8 bases identical to TRBD2. The junction had 5 bases not matched to a gene; V was cut back by 4 bases and J by 2 bases. CDR1 is SGHNT, CDR2 YENEEA, per germline. CDR3 length: 15 amino acids. The CDR3 spells CASSSGAGDTDTQYF. The DNA for the CDR3 is TGTGCCAGCAGCTCGGGAGCGGGGGACACAGATACGCAGTATTTT.

This clone came up once. The V and J genes are TRBV6-4 and TRBJ1-5; 8 bases agree with TRBD1. The CDR3 totals 13 residues. The V gene's germline CDR1 is MRHNA and CDR2 SNTAGT. V gave up 3 bases and J gave up 6 bases; unmatched junction bases: 1. CDR3: CASSEDRAQPQHF. The CDR3 DNA follows: TGTGCCAGCAGTGAGGACAGGGCTCAGCCCCAGCATTTT.

This clone was seen a few times. The chain has TRBV29-1 and TRBJ1-2; 9 positions match TRBD1. Germline V CDR1 and CDR2: SQVTM, ANQGSEA. The CDR3 consists of 14 residues. V gave up 6 bases and J gave up 6 bases; unmatched junction bases: 11. The CDR3 region is CSVSTTGGLDGYTF. The CDR3 DNA follows: TGCAGCGTGTCCACAACAGGGGGCTTAGATGGCTACACCTTC.

This chain uses TRBV19 with TRBJ2-7; 10 bases line up with TRBD1. The V and J ends lost 0 bases and 3 bases, in that order; junction bases with no gene match: 5. The CDR3 sequence is 16 residues long. From germline, CDR1 is LNHDA and CDR2 SQIVND (reference sequence). The CDR3 DNA sequence: TGTGCCAGTAGTATAGACTGGACAGGGGGAGGCTACGAGCAGTACTTC. It translates to CASSIDWTGGGYEQYF.

The V gene is TRBV6-5, the J gene TRBJ2-7; 8 bases are shared with TRBD1. The V segment lost 7 bases and the J segment 6 bases; nucleotides outside the gene matches: 8. CDR3 length equals 13 residues. Germline loops: CDR1 MNHEY, CDR2 SVGAGI. For the CDR3, the DNA is TGTGCCAGCACCGCAGGGGGCTCGGGCGAGCAGTACTTC. Amino acid sequence: CASTAGGSGEQYF.

Points on this clone: The same CDR3 can be traced to other DNA sequences in this sample. This chain's CDR3 is CASSLQGYEQYF. The CDR3 bases are TGTGCCAGCAGCTTACAGGGGTACGAGCAGTACTTC. The chain joins TRBV7-9 to TRBJ2-7, with D perhaps matching TRBD1 (6 bases). Germline V CDR1 and CDR2: SEHNR, FQNEAQ (reference sequence). The CDR3 totals 12 residues. Deletions cut 2 bases from V and 4 bases from J, with 6 bases between.

In this sample, this clone turned up once. The CDR3, as DNA: TGTGCCAGCAGTACCTCTACAGGGGGCTATTCACCCCTCCACTTT. This gives the protein CASSTSTGGYSPLHF. V is TRBV27 and J is TRBJ1-6, with 9 bases fitting TRBD1. V gave up 5 bases and J gave up 8 bases; unmatched junction bases: 7. The germline gives CDR1 MNHEY, CDR2 SMNVEV (reference sequence). The CDR3 contains 15 residues.